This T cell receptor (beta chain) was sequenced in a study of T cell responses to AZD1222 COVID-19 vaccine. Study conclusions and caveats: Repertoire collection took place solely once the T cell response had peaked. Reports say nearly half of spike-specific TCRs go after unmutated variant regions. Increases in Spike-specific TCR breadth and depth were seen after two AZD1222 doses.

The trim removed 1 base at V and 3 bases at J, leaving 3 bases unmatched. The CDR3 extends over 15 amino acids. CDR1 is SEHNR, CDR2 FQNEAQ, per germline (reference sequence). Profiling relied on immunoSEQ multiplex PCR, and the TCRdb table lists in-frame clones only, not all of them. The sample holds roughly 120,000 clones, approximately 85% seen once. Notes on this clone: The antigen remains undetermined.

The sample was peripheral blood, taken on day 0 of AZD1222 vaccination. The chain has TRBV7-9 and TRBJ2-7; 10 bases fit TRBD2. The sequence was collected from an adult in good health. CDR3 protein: CASSLVLAGFYEQYF. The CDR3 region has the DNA TGTGCCAGCAGCTTAGTACTAGCGGGATTCTACGAGCAGTACTTC.